These T cell receptor beta chains were read from a single sample in a study of identifying expanded T cells in peripheral blood. Generated by immunoSEQ multiplex PCR, the TCRdb table keeps only in-frame clones and is missing some. The sample carries about 100,000 clones, more than 75% recorded once. Sequencing input: blood. Source of these receptors: a person between 18 and 69 years old in good health. CDR3s include the opening cysteine and the closing phenylalanine or tryptophan. D genes are given only for firm matches. Size tells how often a clone was seen (once, few, many) or the class of an expanded clone, and some rows leave it out.

size: few
J: TRBJ1-4
D: TRBD1
V: TRBV2
CDR3: CASSGTPGQGLNEKLFF
DNA: TGTGCCAGCAGTGGTACCCCGGGACAGGGCCTTAATGAAAAACTGTTTTTT

size: NA
J: TRBJ1-6
D: NA
V: TRBV5-3
CDR3: CARSLGLIGDSPLHF
DNA: TGTGCCAGAAGCTTGGGTTTAATCGGAGATTCACCCCTCCACTTT

size: NA
J: TRBJ1-1
D: NA
V: TRBV5-1
CDR3: CASSKLGGSDTEAFF
DNA: TGCGCCAGCAGCAAACTCGGGGGATCCGACACTGAAGCTTTCTTT

size: once
J: TRBJ2-3
D: NA
V: TRBV7-2
CDR3: CASSLVWQTITDTQYF
DNA: TGTGCCAGCAGCTTAGTCTGGCAAACAATCACAGATACGCAGTATTTT

size: NA
J: TRBJ1-4
D: NA
V: TRBV6-6
CDR3: CASMNPRDTQEKLFF
DNA: TGTGCCAGCATGAACCCCAGGGATACACAAGAAAAACTGTTTTTT

size: NA
J: TRBJ1-2
D: NA
V: TRBV11-2
CDR3: CASSSGDFYGYTF
DNA: TGTGCCAGCAGCTCAGGCGACTTCTATGGCTACACCTTC

size: NA
J: TRBJ2-1
D: TRBD2
V: TRBV15
CDR3: CATSRDRAGGPVREQFF
DNA: TGTGCCACCAGCAGAGATCGAGCGGGGGGGCCGGTCCGTGAGCAGTTCTTC

size: NA
J: TRBJ2-3
D: NA
V: TRBV7-2
CDR3: CASTRGHLLTDTQYF
DNA: TGTGCCAGCACTAGAGGGCACCTCCTCACAGATACGCAGTATTTT

size: NA
J: TRBJ1-2
D: NA
V: TRBV20-1
CDR3: CSAAVYYGYTF
DNA: TGCAGTGCGGCTGTATACTATGGCTACACCTTC

size: NA
J: TRBJ2-5
D: NA
V: TRBV9
CDR3: CASSVNPQETQYF
DNA: TGTGCCAGCAGCGTAAATCCCCAGGAGACCCAGTACTTC

size: NA
J: TRBJ2-5
D: NA
V: TRBV18
CDR3: CASSHASGYQETQYF
DNA: TGTGCCAGCTCGCACGCCTCAGGGTATCAAGAGACCCAGTACTTC

size: NA
J: TRBJ2-7
D: NA
V: TRBV15
CDR3: CATSRAGQIYEQYF
DNA: TGTGCCACCAGCAGAGCAGGACAGATCTACGAGCAGTACTTC

size: NA
J: TRBJ1-2
D: NA
V: TRBV19
CDR3: CASSQTDYGYTF
DNA: TGTGCCAGTAGTCAGACAGACTATGGCTACACCTTC

size: NA
J: TRBJ2-7
D: NA
V: TRBV18
CDR3: CASSPSEARIHYEQYF
DNA: TGTGCCAGCTCACCCTCGGAGGCTCGGATTCACTACGAGCAGTACTTC

size: NA
J: TRBJ1-2
D: TRBD1
V: TRBV6-6
CDR3: CASRTGGGDGYTF
DNA: TGTGCCAGCAGAACAGGGGGAGGTGATGGCTACACCTTC

size: NA
J: TRBJ1-2
D: NA
V: TRBV6-1
CDR3: CASSETARGSGYTF
DNA: TGTGCCAGCAGTGAGACGGCCAGGGGAAGTGGCTACACCTTC

size: NA
J: TRBJ2-3
D: NA
V: TRBV18
CDR3: CASSPTRDESTDTQYF
DNA: TGTGCCAGCTCACCTACCCGAGACGAAAGCACAGATACGCAGTATTTT

size: NA
J: TRBJ1-1
D: NA
V: TRBV27
CDR3: CASSLTVGGLNTEAFF
DNA: TGTGCCAGCAGTTTAACGGTGGGGGGCCTGAACACTGAAGCTTTCTTT

size: NA
J: TRBJ1-2
D: TRBD1
V: TRBV30
CDR3: CAWSPPGQLHYGYTF
DNA: TGTGCCTGGAGTCCTCCGGGACAGCTTCACTATGGCTACACCTTC

size: NA
J: TRBJ1-2
D: TRBD1
V: TRBV10-3
CDR3: CAISDFGLGGTGRGYTF
DNA: TGTGCCATCAGTGATTTTGGACTGGGGGGGACAGGTCGTGGCTACACCTTC

size: NA
J: TRBJ2-7
D: TRBD1
V: TRBV29-1
CDR3: CSVGQGSYEQYF
DNA: TGCAGCGTCGGACAGGGCTCCTACGAGCAGTACTTC

size: NA
J: TRBJ1-1
D: NA
V: TRBV7-6
CDR3: CASSLESPGPNTEAFF
DNA: TGTGCCAGCAGCTTAGAAAGCCCAGGGCCTAACACTGAAGCTTTCTTT

size: NA
J: TRBJ1-4
D: NA
V: TRBV5-1
CDR3: CASSLDPVFGVNEKLFF
DNA: TGCGCCAGCAGCTTGGACCCGGTGTTTGGCGTTAATGAAAAACTGTTTTTT

size: NA
J: TRBJ1-6
D: NA
V: TRBV6-1
CDR3: CASLNREVHNSPLHF
DNA: TGTGCCAGTTTAAACAGGGAGGTCCATAATTCACCCCTCCACTTT

size: NA
J: TRBJ1-4
D: NA
V: TRBV30
CDR3: CAWSPHSKLPGEKLFF
DNA: TGTGCCTGGAGTCCCCATTCCAAGCTACCGGGAGAAAAACTGTTTTTT

size: NA
J: TRBJ1-1
D: TRBD1
V: TRBV10-3
CDR3: CAISRTGAMNTEAFF
DNA: TGTGCCATCAGCCGGACAGGGGCCATGAACACTGAAGCTTTCTTT

size: NA
J: TRBJ1-4
D: NA
V: TRBV30
CDR3: CAWSVRSNEKLFF
DNA: TGTGCCTGGAGTGTGCGCTCGAATGAAAAACTGTTTTTT

size: NA
J: TRBJ2-6
D: NA
V: TRBV11-2
CDR3: CASSLRQRLRSGANVLTF
DNA: TGTGCCAGCAGCTTGAGACAGAGACTACGCTCTGGGGCCAACGTCCTGACTTTC

size: NA
J: TRBJ1-3
D: NA
V: TRBV7-2
CDR3: CASSVLQGPSGNTIYF
DNA: TGTGCCAGCAGCGTCCTACAGGGACCCTCTGGAAACACCATATATTTT

size: NA
J: TRBJ2-2
D: NA
V: TRBV6-1
CDR3: CASGGAGANTGELFF
DNA: TGTGCCAGCGGAGGTGCGGGGGCCAACACCGGGGAGCTGTTTTTT

size: NA
J: TRBJ2-2
D: NA
V: TRBV7-9
CDR3: CASSLITGELFF
DNA: TGTGCCAGCAGCTTAATCACCGGGGAGCTGTTTTTT

size: NA
J: TRBJ1-2
D: NA
V: TRBV18
CDR3: CASSPQDDYGYTF
DNA: TGTGCCAGCTCACCACAAGATGACTATGGCTACACCTTC

size: medium-sized
J: TRBJ1-4
D: NA
V: TRBV6-1
CDR3: CASSDYMGNRKLFF
DNA: TGTGCCAGCAGTGACTATATGGGAAATCGAAAACTGTTTTTT

size: NA
J: TRBJ2-3
D: TRBD1
V: TRBV5-1
CDR3: CASSSGQGVDTQYF
DNA: TGCGCCAGCAGCTCCGGACAGGGGGTAGATACGCAGTATTTT

size: NA
J: TRBJ1-4
D: NA
V: TRBV5-6
CDR3: CASSLRRNEKLFF
DNA: TGTGCCAGCAGCTTGAGGAGAAATGAAAAACTGTTTTTT

size: NA
J: TRBJ2-7
D: NA
V: TRBV9
CDR3: CASSVGGVSAYEQYF
DNA: TGTGCCAGCAGCGTAGGCGGGGTGTCTGCCTACGAGCAGTACTTC

size: NA
J: TRBJ1-2
D: TRBD1
V: TRBV6-1
CDR3: CASRPGTDYGYTF
DNA: TGTGCCAGCCGACCCGGGACAGACTATGGCTACACCTTC

size: NA
J: TRBJ2-2
D: NA
V: TRBV6-6
CDR3: CASSYSNRGGELFF
DNA: TGTGCCAGCAGTTACTCCAATAGGGGCGGGGAGCTGTTTTTT

size: NA
J: TRBJ2-1
D: TRBD2
V: TRBV27
CDR3: CASRGFGPSGGNNEQFF
DNA: TGTGCCAGCAGAGGCTTTGGGCCTAGCGGGGGAAACAATGAGCAGTTCTTC

size: NA
J: TRBJ1-2
D: NA
V: TRBV15
CDR3: CATSSGTSYGYTF
DNA: TGTGCCACCAGCAGCGGGACAAGCTATGGCTACACCTTC

size: NA
J: TRBJ2-7
D: TRBD1
V: TRBV30
CDR3: CAWRPLVGTGGSEQYF
DNA: TGTGCCTGGAGGCCCTTAGTCGGGACAGGGGGCTCCGAGCAGTACTTC

size: NA
J: TRBJ2-2
D: TRBD1
V: TRBV7-9
CDR3: CASSLFGQGAVGELFF
DNA: TGTGCCAGCAGCTTATTCGGACAGGGGGCGGTTGGGGAGCTGTTTTTT

size: NA
J: TRBJ1-1
D: TRBD1
V: TRBV11-1
CDR3: CASSLVTGPEAFF
DNA: TGTGCCAGCAGCTTAGTGACAGGGCCTGAAGCTTTCTTT

size: NA
J: TRBJ1-1
D: TRBD1
V: TRBV14
CDR3: CASSDRGLVGNTEAFF
DNA: TGTGCCAGCTCGGACAGGGGGCTGGTAGGGAACACTGAAGCTTTCTTT

size: NA
J: TRBJ1-1
D: NA
V: TRBV7-9
CDR3: CASRYTDRAGDPNTEAFF
DNA: TGTGCCAGCAGATATACCGATCGGGCAGGGGATCCGAACACTGAAGCTTTCTTT

size: once
J: TRBJ2-2
D: TRBD1
V: TRBV9
CDR3: CASSLQGATGELFF
DNA: TGTGCCAGCAGTCTACAGGGGGCCACCGGGGAGCTGTTTTTT